The entry below gives a single TCR beta chain sequence along with its context. Cohort 3 recovery required two negative PCRs, clearance, or symptom resolution. The CDR3 is 13 residues long. Germline values: CDR1 SGHVS, CDR2 FQNEAQ. Trimming took off 5 bases at V and 8 bases at J, with 12 bases between the two ends. The data were produced by immunoSEQ multiplex PCR, yet TCRdb's version contains in-frame clones alone and is incomplete. In the table there are around 150,000 clones, 80% of which are singletons. The data belong to a study of blood T cell repertoires in COVID-19. The sample consisted of PBMCs or T cells enriched from blood (not recorded which). The V call is TRBV7-8, the J call TRBJ1-4, with unresolved D. The origin of this receptor is a man between 40 and 49 years old who had recovered from COVID-19. CDR3 loop: CASSPEYLEKLFF. CDR3 nucleotides: TGTGCCAGCAGCCCCGAGTATTTGGAAAAACTGTTTTTT.